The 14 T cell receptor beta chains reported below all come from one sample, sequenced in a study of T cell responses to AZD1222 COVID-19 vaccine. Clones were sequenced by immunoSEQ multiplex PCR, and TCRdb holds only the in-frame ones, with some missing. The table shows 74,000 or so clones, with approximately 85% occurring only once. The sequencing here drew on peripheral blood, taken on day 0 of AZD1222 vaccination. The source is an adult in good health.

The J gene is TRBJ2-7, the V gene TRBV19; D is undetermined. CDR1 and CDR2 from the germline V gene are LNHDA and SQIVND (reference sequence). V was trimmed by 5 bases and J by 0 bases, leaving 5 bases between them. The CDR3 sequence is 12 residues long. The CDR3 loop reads CASSADSYEQYF. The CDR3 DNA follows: TGTGCCAGTAGTGCGGACTCCTACGAGCAGTACTTC.

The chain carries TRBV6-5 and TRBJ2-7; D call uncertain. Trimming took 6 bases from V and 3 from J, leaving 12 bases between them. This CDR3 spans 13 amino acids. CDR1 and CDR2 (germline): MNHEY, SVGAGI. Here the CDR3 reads CASRPIDRYEQYF. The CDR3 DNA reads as TGTGCCAGCAGGCCAATCGACCGCTACGAGCAGTACTTC.

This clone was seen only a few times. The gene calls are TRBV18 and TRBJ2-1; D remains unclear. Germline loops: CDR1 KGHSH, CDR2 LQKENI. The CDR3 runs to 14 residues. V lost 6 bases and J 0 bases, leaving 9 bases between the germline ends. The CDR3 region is CASSRLSSYNEQFF. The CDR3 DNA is TGTGCCAGCTCCCGACTTAGCTCCTACAATGAGCAGTTCTTC.

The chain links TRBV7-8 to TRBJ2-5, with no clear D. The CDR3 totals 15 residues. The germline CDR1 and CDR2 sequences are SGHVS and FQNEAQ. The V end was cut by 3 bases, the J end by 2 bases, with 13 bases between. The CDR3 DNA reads TGTGCCAGCAGCTTCGGAGCACTCGCACAAGAGACCCAGTACTTC. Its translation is CASSFGALAQETQYF.

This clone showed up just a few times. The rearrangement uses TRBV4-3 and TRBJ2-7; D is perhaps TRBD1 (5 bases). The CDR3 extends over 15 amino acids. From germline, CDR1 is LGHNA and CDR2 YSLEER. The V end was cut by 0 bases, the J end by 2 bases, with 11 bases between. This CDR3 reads CASSQEESGPYEQYF. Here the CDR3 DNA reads TGCGCCAGCAGCCAAGAGGAGTCAGGGCCCTACGAGCAGTACTTC.

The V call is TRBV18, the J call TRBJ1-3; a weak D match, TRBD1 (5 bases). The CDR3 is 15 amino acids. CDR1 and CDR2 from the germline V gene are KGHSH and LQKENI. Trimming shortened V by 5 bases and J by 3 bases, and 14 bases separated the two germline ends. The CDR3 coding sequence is TGTGCCAGCTCATCGATGGGGGGTGTTGGAAACACCATATATTTT. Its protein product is CASSSMGGVGNTIYF. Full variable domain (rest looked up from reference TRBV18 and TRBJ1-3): NAGVMQNPRHLVRRRGQEARLRCSPMKGHSHVYWYRQLPEEGLKFMVYLQKENIIDESGMPKERFSAEFPKEGPSILRIQQVVRGDSAAYFCASSSMGGVGNTIYFGEGSWLTVV.

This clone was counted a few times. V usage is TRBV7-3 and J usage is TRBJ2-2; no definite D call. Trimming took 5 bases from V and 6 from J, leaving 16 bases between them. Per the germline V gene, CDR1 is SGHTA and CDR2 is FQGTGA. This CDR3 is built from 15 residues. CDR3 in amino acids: CASSQDSLFAGELFF. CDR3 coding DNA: TGTGCCAGCAGCCAAGACTCCCTGTTCGCCGGGGAGCTGTTTTTT.

The CDR3 bases are TGCGCCAGCCCTCGAACCGGGGGGCACCCCTACGAGCAGTACTTC. Encoded protein: CASPRTGGHPYEQYF. V and J are TRBV23-1 and TRBJ2-7; TRBD2 is a possible D gene (7 bases). TRBV23-1 is assigned to the ORF class and has an uncertain function. The CDR3 extends over 15 amino acids. Between the trimmed V and J ends, which lost 8 bases and 2 bases, there was a span of 19 bases.

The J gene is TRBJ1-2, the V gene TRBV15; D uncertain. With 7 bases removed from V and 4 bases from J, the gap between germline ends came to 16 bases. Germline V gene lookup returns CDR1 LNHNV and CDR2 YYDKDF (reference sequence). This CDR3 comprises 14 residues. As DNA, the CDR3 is TGTGCCACCACTCAGACCAGTGGGAGCTATGGCTACACCTTC. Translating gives CATTQTSGSYGYTF.

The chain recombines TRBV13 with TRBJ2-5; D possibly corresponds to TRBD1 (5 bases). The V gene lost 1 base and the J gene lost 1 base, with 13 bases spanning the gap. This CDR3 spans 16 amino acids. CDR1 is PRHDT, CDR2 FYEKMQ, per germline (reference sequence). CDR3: CASSLVGVGSQETQYF. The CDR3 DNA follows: TGTGCCAGCAGCTTAGTAGGGGTTGGCAGCCAAGAGACCCAGTACTTC.

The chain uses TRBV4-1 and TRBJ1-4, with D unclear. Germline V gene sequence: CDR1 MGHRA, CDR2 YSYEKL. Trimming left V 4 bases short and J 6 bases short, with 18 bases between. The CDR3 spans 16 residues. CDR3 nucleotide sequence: TGCGCCAGCAGCCCTCGAGGTAACAGCCTGGATGAAAAACTGTTTTTT. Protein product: CASSPRGNSLDEKLFF.

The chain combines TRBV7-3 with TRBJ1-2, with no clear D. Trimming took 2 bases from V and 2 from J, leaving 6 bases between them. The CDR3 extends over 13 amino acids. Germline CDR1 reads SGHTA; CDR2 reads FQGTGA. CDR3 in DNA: TGTGCCAGCAGCTTACCGAGCAACTATGGCTACACCTTC. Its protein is CASSLPSNYGYTF.

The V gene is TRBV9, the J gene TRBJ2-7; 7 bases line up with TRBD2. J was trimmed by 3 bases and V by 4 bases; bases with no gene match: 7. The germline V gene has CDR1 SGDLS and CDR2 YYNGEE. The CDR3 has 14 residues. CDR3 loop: CASSRAGYDYEQYF. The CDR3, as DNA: TGTGCCAGCAGCCGAGCGGGGTACGACTACGAGCAGTACTTC.

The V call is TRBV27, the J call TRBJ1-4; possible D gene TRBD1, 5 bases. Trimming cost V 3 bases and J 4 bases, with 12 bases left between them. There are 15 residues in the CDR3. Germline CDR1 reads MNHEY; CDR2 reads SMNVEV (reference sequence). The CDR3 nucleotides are TGTGCCAGCAGTTTGGTCTATGGACATAATGAAAAACTGTTTTTT. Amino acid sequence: CASSLVYGHNEKLFF.